A single sample gave rise to the 14 T cell receptor beta chains below, sequenced in a study of chemoradiotherapy in HPV16-positive cancers. Clones were read by immunoSEQ multiplex PCR, and TCRdb kept only the in-frame ones, dropping some. The repertoire holds several thousand clones, approximately 90% seen once, with about 3.5% in the top ten. Source: tumor tissue, taken from a patient who underwent chemoradiotherapy. The receptors here all came from a human donor with HPV-associated anogenital cancer.

This clone was seen a single time. The gene calls are TRBV20-1 and TRBJ1-1; unclear D gene. Germline lookup yields CDR1 DFQATT and CDR2 SNEGSKA (reference sequence). V gave up 5 bases and J gave up 5 bases, with 6 bases separating them. CDR3 length: 10 amino acids. DNA for the CDR3: TGCAGTGCTGATTCTACTGAAGCTTTCTTT. It translates to CSADSTEAFF.

This rearrangement joins TRBV5-1 to TRBJ2-3; 8 bases are a match to TRBD1. CDR1 and CDR2 from the germline V gene are SGHRS and YFSETQ. There are 15 residues in the CDR3. Germline trimming cut 5 bases from V and 3 bases from J; bases unmatched to any gene: 8. The CDR3 here is CASRQDRDRTDTQYF. CDR3 nucleotide sequence: TGCGCCAGCAGACAGGACAGGGATCGGACAGATACGCAGTATTTT.

The chain joins TRBV4-1 to TRBJ1-2; a possible D gene is TRBD1 (5 bases). Between the trimmed V and J ends, which lost 1 base and 7 bases, there was a span of 7 bases. CDR3 length: 12 amino acids. The germline CDR1 and CDR2 sequences are MGHRA and YSYEKL. CDR3 DNA sequence: TGCGCCAGCAGCCAAGTCGGGGGTGGCTACACCTTC. Its protein product is CASSQVGGGYTF.

CDR3 protein: CASSLGWGEGTDTQYF. CDR3 sequence (DNA): TGCGCCAGCAGCCTTGGGTGGGGGGAAGGCACAGATACGCAGTATTTT. The chain recombines TRBV4-1 with TRBJ2-3; the D gene is possibly TRBD2 (6 bases). V was clipped by 4 bases and J by 1 base, with 15 bases between them. CDR1 is MGHRA, CDR2 YSYEKL, per germline. The CDR3 runs 16 residues.

This chain uses TRBV29-1 with TRBJ2-3; tentative D call: TRBD2 (6 bases). Germline V gene sequence: CDR1 SQVTM, CDR2 ANQGSEA. The V and J ends lost 3 bases and 6 bases respectively, with 10 bases between them. The CDR3 has 12 amino acids. The CDR3 sequence: CSVDPEGDTQYF. Written as DNA, the CDR3 is TGCAGCGTTGACCCGGAGGGGGATACGCAGTATTTT.

The chain couples TRBV7-9 to TRBJ2-7, with D possibly matching TRBD1 (5 bases). The CDR3 loop spans 14 amino acids. Looked up from germline, CDR1 is SEHNR and CDR2 is FQNEAQ (reference sequence). Deletions cut 1 base from V and 0 bases from J, with 7 bases between. The CDR3 nucleotides read TGTGCCAGCAGCTTAGACAGGAGCTCCTACGAGCAGTACGTC. Its protein product is CASSLDRSSYEQYV.

The CDR3 reads CASTRGDRSSYNSPLHF. The CDR3 DNA reads TGTGCCAGCACCCGGGGCGACAGAAGCTCCTATAATTCACCCCTCCACTTT. The J gene is TRBJ1-6, the V gene TRBV5-8; D is possibly TRBD1 (5 bases). V dropped 6 bases and J dropped 0 bases, with 16 bases sitting between them. This CDR3 region has 17 residues. Germline V gene sequence: CDR1 SGHTS, CDR2 YDEGEE.

The V call is TRBV5-1, the J call TRBJ2-3, with D hard to call. The V gene lost 3 bases and the J gene lost 0 bases, with 8 bases spanning the gap. The CDR3 runs to 14 residues. CDR1 is SGHRS and CDR2 is YFSETQ in the germline V gene. CDR3: CASSSDPSTDTQYF. The CDR3 DNA sequence: TGCGCCAGCAGCTCGGACCCTAGCACAGATACGCAGTATTTT.

The CDR3 loop is CAWSVGEKLFF. The CDR3 DNA follows: TGTGCCTGGTCCGTGGGGGAAAAACTGTTTTTT. The V gene is TRBV30, the J gene TRBJ1-4; D gene ambiguous. The V and J ends lost 5 bases and 8 bases respectively, with 9 bases between them. This CDR3 is 11 amino acids long. Germline loops: CDR1 GTSNPN, CDR2 SVGIG (reference sequence).

The V call is TRBV5-1, the J call TRBJ2-5, with D possibly TRBD2 on 7 matching bases. Deletions cut 4 bases from V and 4 bases from J, with 17 bases between. The CDR3 totals 15 residues. CDR1 and CDR2 (germline): SGHRS, YFSETQ. This CDR3 is CASSTIAGARETQYF. The CDR3 DNA reads as TGCGCCAGCAGCACAATCGCGGGGGCTCGAGAGACCCAGTACTTC.

The V call is TRBV11-3, the J call TRBJ2-5; D may match TRBD1 or TRBD2 (5 bases each). CDR1 SGHNT and CDR2 YENEEA come from the germline V gene. The V end was cut by 4 bases, the J end by 0 bases, with 12 bases between. This CDR3 has 15 amino acids. The CDR3 here is CASSSRTGHQETQYF. As DNA, the CDR3 is TGTGCCAGCAGCTCCAGAACGGGGCACCAAGAGACCCAGTACTTC.

The gene calls are TRBV4-1 and TRBJ1-3; perhaps TRBD1 as D (6 bases). The CDR3 spans 16 residues. V was pared by 1 base and J by 0 bases, with 10 bases between. Germline V gene sequence: CDR1 MGHRA, CDR2 YSYEKL. CDR3 in amino acids: CASSQGGQISGNTIYF. Written as DNA, the CDR3 is TGCGCCAGCAGCCAAGGGGGACAAATCTCTGGAAACACCATATATTTT.

This chain uses TRBV7-2 with TRBJ2-3, with TRBD2 as a possible D gene (6 bases). The CDR3 has 15 residues. Germline CDR1 and CDR2: SGHTA and FQGNSA. The germline V and J ends were trimmed by 5 bases and 3 bases, with 15 bases remaining between them. Here the CDR3 reads CASSPAGGRTDTQYF. The CDR3 DNA sequence: TGTGCCAGCAGCCCCGCCGGGGGTAGGACAGATACGCAGTATTTT.

This chain connects TRBV5-4 to TRBJ2-7, with D perhaps matching TRBD2 (7 bases). Germline V gives CDR1 SGHNT, CDR2 YYREEE (reference sequence). This CDR3 spans 14 amino acids. V dropped 3 bases and J dropped 3 bases, with 13 bases sitting between them. The CDR3 loop reads CASSSGLGGYEQYF. DNA for the CDR3: TGTGCCAGCAGCTCTGGACTAGGGGGCTACGAGCAGTACTTC.